Listed below are T cell receptor beta chains from one sample, sequenced in a study of CD8 T cells in Susac syndrome. TCRdb re-derived calls from the immunoSEQ multiplex PCR reads in MiXCR, one entry per CDR3 protein. In the table there are 95,000 to 150,000 distinct CDR3 sequences, about 93% of which are singletons. The specimen sequenced was CD4+ T cells from PBMCs. These receptors originate from a human donor in good health. The CDR3 runs from the conserved cysteine through the conserved F or W. Each record gives: V gene, J gene, D gene, CDR3 protein. D genes are given only for firm matches.

V: TRBV2; J: TRBJ2-5; D: -; CDR3: CASVREREETQYF
V: TRBV9; J: TRBJ2-6; D: -; CDR3: CASSPSPGLGSGANVLTF
V: TRBV6-5; J: TRBJ1-2; D: -; CDR3: CASSPTLLLSGYTF
V: TRBV18; J: TRBJ2-3; D: TRBD2; CDR3: CASSPPSGSTDTQYF
V: TRBV20-1; J: TRBJ2-5; D: -; CDR3: CSATVRGTNQETQYF
V: TRBV28; J: TRBJ2-3; D: -; CDR3: CASTPPAPDTQYF
V: TRBV3-1; J: TRBJ1-1; D: TRBD1; CDR3: CASSPTGQGWTEAFF
V: TRBV20-1; J: TRBJ2-4; D: -; CDR3: CSASPGDLAKNIQYF
V: TRBV6-6; J: TRBJ2-5; D: TRBD1; CDR3: CASSYSSQGAGETQYF
V: TRBV5-1; J: TRBJ2-1; D: TRBD2; CDR3: CASSYSGRAHYNEQFF
V: TRBV2; J: TRBJ1-1; D: -; CDR3: CASSEAPGTNTEAFF
V: TRBV5-4; J: TRBJ2-1; D: TRBD2; CDR3: CASSPAGGPINEQFF
V: TRBV7-6; J: TRBJ2-1; D: TRBD2; CDR3: CASSLASGSTYNEQFF
V: TRBV9; J: TRBJ2-2; D: TRBD1; CDR3: CASTSQPGGMTGELFF
V: TRBV6-5; J: TRBJ2-7; D: -; CDR3: CARGRVIAEYEQYF
V: TRBV20-1; J: TRBJ2-1; D: -; CDR3: CSARVGVARLNEQFF
V: TRBV6-2/TRBV6-3; J: TRBJ2-2; D: TRBD2; CDR3: CASIPRSGSVTGELFF
V: TRBV4-2; J: TRBJ2-1; D: TRBD2; CDR3: CASSSRDRRGTSGKIEQFF
V: TRBV5-1; J: TRBJ2-7; D: TRBD2; CDR3: CASSLVAGAYEQYF
V: TRBV20-1; J: TRBJ2-5; D: -; CDR3: CSAAGQETQYF
V: TRBV5-1; J: TRBJ2-5; D: TRBD2; CDR3: CASSSTGTSIETQYF
V: TRBV28; J: TRBJ2-7; D: -; CDR3: CASSLNLSGQQYF
V: TRBV7-8; J: TRBJ2-3; D: -; CDR3: CASSSLGLRSRDTQYF
V: TRBV2; J: TRBJ2-1; D: TRBD2; CDR3: CASREREGLDEQFF
V: TRBV7-9; J: TRBJ1-1; D: -; CDR3: CASSASGGNTEAFF
V: TRBV6-1; J: TRBJ1-1; D: -; CDR3: CASSEAYAEAFF
V: TRBV6-1; J: TRBJ2-7; D: -; CDR3: CASSELPPEQYF
V: TRBV19; J: TRBJ1-1; D: -; CDR3: CASNPEGRSTEAFF
V: TRBV7-3; J: TRBJ2-3; D: -; CDR3: CASSFLRGDAQYF
V: TRBV7-6; J: TRBJ1-4; D: -; CDR3: CASSLRLNEKLFF
V: TRBV20-1; J: TRBJ2-1; D: TRBD1; CDR3: CSAPGQGKYNEQFF
V: TRBV7-9; J: TRBJ2-7; D: TRBD2; CDR3: CASSPGGRGSSEQYF
V: TRBV24-1; J: TRBJ2-2; D: -; CDR3: CATSENTGELFF
V: TRBV3-1; J: TRBJ2-5; D: -; CDR3: CASSRPGMETQYF
V: TRBV6-5; J: TRBJ2-1; D: -; CDR3: CASSYLMPAFGDNEQFF
V: TRBV29-1; J: TRBJ2-1; D: -; CDR3: CSADGPSSYNEQFF
V: TRBV23-1; J: TRBJ1-1; D: -; CDR3: CASSPKVGVGAFF
V: TRBV3-1; J: TRBJ2-3; D: TRBD2; CDR3: CASSPWGLAGASSTDTQYF
V: TRBV7-9; J: TRBJ1-4; D: -; CDR3: CASSSVDKREEKLFF
V: TRBV19; J: TRBJ2-2; D: TRBD2; CDR3: CASNFRDYLTGELFF
V: TRBV29-1; J: TRBJ2-5; D: -; CDR3: CSGSSPGETQYF
V: TRBV18; J: TRBJ2-3; D: -; CDR3: CASSPVGGSTDTQYF
V: TRBV20-1; J: TRBJ2-3; D: -; CDR3: CSASDRDTYTDTQYF
V: TRBV6-5; J: TRBJ2-3; D: -; CDR3: CASSYSGYGTDTQYF
V: TRBV4-3; J: TRBJ2-7; D: TRBD2; CDR3: CASSQDGTSSYEQYF